This T cell receptor beta chain was observed in a study of cytomegalovirus exposure and HLA in healthy donors. Points from the study as a whole: Whilst most TCR sequences proved rare, a subset of public TCRs occurred across many donors.

As to this clone: The antigen is unknown.

The germline V gene has CDR1 MGHRA and CDR2 YSYEKL. V was clipped by 5 bases and J by 6 bases; unmatched bases: 11. The CDR3 loop spans 15 amino acids. The PCR ran on 60 Vbeta and 13 Jbeta primers. Data came from immunoSEQ multiplex PCR; TCRdb stores just in-frame clones and leaves some out. This repertoire shows around 180,000 clones, 75% to 85% found once; its top ten account for approximately 6.8%. Specimen: PBMCs. This TCR was recovered from a man aged 25 to 40 in good health and CMV-seropositive. The V gene is TRBV4-1, the J gene TRBJ2-3; 7 bases are a match to TRBD2. CDR3 loop: CASSSRLAGEDTQYF. The CDR3 DNA sequence: TGCGCCAGCAGCTCCCGACTAGCCGGGGAGGATACGCAGTATTTT.